The rows below give T cell receptor beta chains drawn from one sample of a study of control samples from healthy donors and cancer patients. The assay was immunoSEQ multiplex PCR, and TCRdb's table has in-frame clones only and misses some. This repertoire shows approximately 150,000 clones, about 90% found once; its top ten account for 2% to 2.5%. The specimen was blood. The receptor source for this set is a woman in her thirties or forties in good health. Each CDR3 is given without its conserved first and last residue.

V	J	CDR3
TRBV5-1	TRBJ1-2	ASSLTTGNYGYT
TRBV5-1	TRBJ1-5	ASSLGGQGFNQPQH
TRBV11-1	TRBJ2-3	ASSLPGGTDTQY
TRBV4-1	TRBJ2-5	ASSQDLGGPEETQY
TRBV5-6	TRBJ1-2	ASSHGSGANYGYT
TRBV6-5	TRBJ2-7	ASIRQGTEQY
TRBV24-1	TRBJ2-1	ATSDTTGDNEQF
TRBV14	TRBJ1-2	ASSRVDRANYGYT
TRBV12-3/TRBV12-4	TRBJ2-3	ASSWDRTDTQY
TRBV4-1	TRBJ1-6	ASKTGVGNNSPLH
TRBV12-3/TRBV12-4	TRBJ2-3	ASTGILTDTQY
TRBV14	TRBJ1-2	ASSQVSNYGYT
TRBV11-2	TRBJ2-1	ASSLGNEQF
TRBV12-3/TRBV12-4	TRBJ2-7	ASSVTGSYEQY
TRBV19	TRBJ1-5	ASIRGAGQPQH
TRBV6-6	TRBJ2-3	ASSARDRADTQY
TRBV5-1	TRBJ2-5	ASSLKGWETQY
TRBV5-1	TRBJ2-1	ASAPSRPSSYNEQF
TRBV19	TRBJ2-1	ASSISTNNEQF
TRBV7-8	TRBJ2-7	ASSLAPTGIYEQY
TRBV21-1	TRBJ2-2	ASSSRSTGELF
TRBV12-3/TRBV12-4	TRBJ1-3	ASRPGNTIY
TRBV6-4	TRBJ2-1	ASSDSADSYNEQF
TRBV5-1	TRBJ2-1	ASSRLGGADNEQF
TRBV5-1	TRBJ2-5	ASSPRLAGGEETQY
TRBV7-9	TRBJ1-3	ASSFRKSGNTIY
TRBV15	TRBJ1-6	ATARGRNSPLH
TRBV19	TRBJ1-6	ASSPRDASSYNSPLH
TRBV7-3	TRBJ2-5	ASSSGLAGETQY
TRBV18	TRBJ1-5	ASSPSPADHQPQH
TRBV27	TRBJ1-2	ASSFGQFYGYT
TRBV9	TRBJ1-1	ASSVASMNTEAF
TRBV5-5	TRBJ1-6	ASSRGTGAFPLH
TRBV5-4	TRBJ2-5	ASSLEQGIIGETQY
TRBV5-6	TRBJ2-1	ASSSRRGLAAYNEQF
TRBV7-8	TRBJ2-1	ASSFYIAGGKNEQF
TRBV24-1	TRBJ2-3	ATSEGGTGTDTQY
TRBV7-6	TRBJ2-2	ASSLSGGTGGTGELF
TRBV18	TRBJ2-1	ASSLQGGRVDEQF
TRBV5-1	TRBJ1-4	ASSLAGRELF
TRBV6-5	TRBJ2-7	ASRGPREQY
TRBV6-5	TRBJ1-5	ASSTVGLNQPQH
TRBV19	TRBJ1-1	ASSPRDRVIVEAF
TRBV9	TRBJ1-1	ASSVRDSIEAF
TRBV5-1	TRBJ1-1	ASSLGGETEAF
TRBV2	TRBJ2-7	ASREVGADEQY
TRBV29-1	TRBJ1-3	SGLVVNSGNTIY
TRBV5-1	TRBJ2-7	ASSLDGGLRYEQY
TRBV12-3/TRBV12-4	TRBJ1-3	ASRYYTIY
TRBV6-5	TRBJ1-2	ASRNRDTYYGYT
TRBV18	TRBJ1-3	ASSPSQDAGTIY
TRBV15	TRBJ2-3	ATSRGPQSTDTQY